This T cell receptor beta chain stems from a study of PD-1 blockade in classical Hodgkin lymphoma. Whole-study findings and limits: Later analyses included only patients treated at least 1 year post-ASCT.

CDR1 is SGHTS, CDR2 YDEGEE, per germline. V was cut by 4 bases and J by 0 bases, with 11 bases left in between. This CDR3 spans 15 amino acids. A note on this clone: What it binds is not known.

TCRdb's table, derived via immunoSEQ multiplex PCR, lists solely in-frame clones and lacks some. The sample shows 100,000 or so clones, around 89% of them seen only once. Following autologous stem cell transplantation, relapse occurred in every patient, and exposure to brentuximab vedotin varied. V usage is TRBV5-8 and J usage is TRBJ1-3, with D maybe TRBD1 (5 bases). The sequence was collected from a human donor with classical Hodgkin lymphoma. The sample consisted of peripheral blood mononuclear cells (PBMCs), taken before the second cycle of nivolumab. For the CDR3, the DNA is TGTGCCAGCAGCACGGGACTAACCTCTGGAAACACCATATATTTT. It translates to CASSTGLTSGNTIYF.